The following is a T cell receptor beta chain sequence with its context. Its antigen is as yet unknown. PCR was performed a second time for roughly 6 to 12 cycles using a sample-barcoded 5' primer and a J-beta primer mix. Each CDR3 protein is one row after TCRdb ran MiXCR on the 5' RACE reads. The sample consists of approximately 900,000 distinct CDR3 sequences, approximately 49% of them appearing once. This specimen belongs to a study of blood T cells in healthy people across ages. Overall study findings and caveats: With donor CMV status unknown, expanded clonotype changes were possibly confounded.

Trimming took off 2 bases at V and 3 bases at J, with 23 bases between the two ends. Germline CDR1 MNHEY, CDR2 SVGAGI. The CDR3 is 20 amino acids. Sequenced sample: blood. This TCR was sampled from a man aged 25-40 years in good health. V gene TRBV6-5 combines with J gene TRBJ2-6, with D perhaps being TRBD1 or TRBD2 (5 bases each). CDR3 sequence: CASSYVRGQGKAIGANVLTF. CDR3 nucleotide sequence: TGTGCCAGCAGTTACGTACGGGGTCAGGGAAAGGCCATTGGGGCCAACGTCCTGACTTTC.